A selection of T cell receptor beta chains follows, all from one sample in a study of T cells in localized non-small cell lung cancer. TCRdb's copy holds only in-frame clones and misses some; the assay was immunoSEQ multiplex PCR. The table includes 25,000 to 35,000 clones, 65% to 85% detected once. The sample in question was peripheral blood mononuclear cells, obtained before any cancer treatment. These TCRs come from a man aged 35 to 69 with stage III lung adenocarcinoma. Both conserved end residues are part of each CDR3. A D gene is named only where the DNA matches it firmly. The size entry is marked missing in some rows and otherwise reads once, few, many or a size class.

v_gene	j_gene	d_gene	abundance	len	CDR3aa	CDR3nt
TRBV28	TRBJ2-7	TRBD2	.	15	CATYRGEGLSYEQYF	TGTGCCACCTACCGAGGGGAGGGCCTCTCCTACGAGCAGTACTTC
TRBV29-1	TRBJ1-4	.	.	15	CSRPQLPPWGEKLFF	TGCAGCCGCCCTCAACTACCTCCTTGGGGTGAAAAACTGTTTTTT
TRBV13	TRBJ2-5	.	once	14	CASSPRESWETQYF	TGTGCCAGCAGCCCCCGGGAGAGCTGGGAGACCCAGTACTTC
TRBV18	TRBJ2-3	.	once	15	CASSPAAASTDTQYF	TGTGCCAGCTCACCGGCAGCGGCAAGCACAGATACGCAGTATTTT
TRBV5-1	TRBJ2-3	.	.	14	CASSFGQETDTQYF	TGCGCCAGCAGCTTTGGCCAGGAGACAGATACGCAGTATTTT
TRBV18	TRBJ2-7	.	.	17	CASSPQGLSATSYEQYF	TGTGCCAGCTCACCCCAGGGTCTTTCGGCTACCTCCTACGAGCAGTACTTC
TRBV2	TRBJ2-3	.	.	14	CASRRDSGGDTQYF	TGTGCCAGCAGGCGGGACAGTGGGGGCGATACGCAGTATTTT
TRBV2	TRBJ2-2	TRBD1	.	14	CASNRGRSLGELFF	TGTGCCAGCAACAGGGGGCGCAGTTTGGGGGAGCTGTTTTTT
TRBV28	TRBJ2-1	TRBD1	.	17	CASSLLLTGGRYNEQFF	TGTGCCAGCAGTTTGCTCCTAACAGGGGGGCGGTACAATGAGCAGTTCTTC
TRBV29-1	TRBJ1-2	.	.	13	CSVETAANYGYTF	TGCAGCGTTGAGACAGCAGCTAACTATGGCTACACCTTC
TRBV15	TRBJ2-1	TRBD2	once	15	CATSRGLAGGTEQFF	TGTGCCACCAGCAGGGGACTAGCGGGAGGAACCGAGCAGTTCTTC
TRBV7-8	TRBJ2-3	TRBD2	.	15	CASSLWTSGVDTQYF	TGTGCCAGCAGCTTGTGGACTAGCGGGGTAGATACGCAGTATTTT
TRBV6-5	TRBJ1-2	.	.	14	CASRGGAGIYGYTF	TGTGCCAGCAGGGGCGGGGCGGGGATCTATGGCTACACCTTC
TRBV5-1	TRBJ2-1	TRBD2	.	17	CASSLDPAGGFGNEQFF	TGCGCCAGCAGCTTGGACCCAGCGGGGGGCTTTGGGAATGAGCAGTTCTTC
TRBV12-5	TRBJ1-1	TRBD1	.	14	CASGKQGATAEAFF	TGTGCTAGTGGGAAACAGGGGGCAACCGCTGAAGCTTTCTTT
TRBV5-8	TRBJ1-5	TRBD1	.	16	CASTPGTGAYRQPQHF	TGTGCCAGCACCCCTGGGACAGGGGCTTATCGGCAGCCCCAGCATTTT
TRBV6-1	TRBJ1-5	.	.	14	CASVKGEFNQPQHF	TGTGCCAGCGTAAAAGGGGAGTTTAATCAGCCCCAGCATTTT
TRBV6-1	TRBJ2-1	TRBD2	.	18	CASSELAGGSLSYNEQFF	TGTGCCAGCAGTGAATTAGCGGGAGGATCCTTGTCCTACAATGAGCAGTTCTTC
TRBV11-2	TRBJ2-4	TRBD2	.	17	CASSLRLAGRDKNIQYF	TGTGCCAGCAGCTTACGACTAGCGGGCCGGGACAAAAACATTCAGTACTTC
TRBV28	TRBJ2-2	.	.	13	CASRAQGSGELFF	TGTGCCAGCAGGGCCCAGGGATCCGGGGAGCTGTTTTTT
TRBV28	TRBJ2-3	TRBD2	once	16	CASSRGRLAGLGTQYF	TGTGCCAGCAGCCGAGGGAGACTAGCGGGACTGGGGACGCAGTATTTT
TRBV19	TRBJ2-3	.	few	15	CASSWGEASADTQYF	TGTGCCAGTAGCTGGGGGGAGGCTTCAGCAGATACGCAGTATTTT
TRBV7-9	TRBJ2-2	.	.	13	CASSLPRAGELFF	TGTGCCAGCAGCCTCCCACGGGCCGGGGAGCTGTTTTTT
TRBV2	TRBJ1-1	.	.	15	CASSSYTGREAEAFF	TGTGCCAGCAGTAGTTACACAGGCCGGGAAGCTGAAGCTTTCTTT
TRBV10-3	TRBJ2-5	.	.	15	CAISGGRPGSETQYF	TGTGCCATCAGTGGAGGCCGGCCAGGCTCAGAGACCCAGTACTTC
TRBV5-4	TRBJ2-3	.	.	15	CASSRRQGGPDTQYF	TGTGCCAGCAGCCGGAGACAGGGAGGTCCAGATACGCAGTATTTT
TRBV9	TRBJ2-3	.	.	14	CASSVGGSTDTQYF	TGTGCCAGCAGCGTAGGGGGAAGCACAGATACGCAGTATTTT
TRBV7-7	TRBJ2-1	.	once	15	CASSPNLGGGDEQFF	TGTGCTAGCAGCCCAAACCTCGGGGGCGGGGATGAGCAGTTCTTC
TRBV7-8	TRBJ1-6	.	.	17	CASSNTAQGSYNSPLHF	TGTGCCAGCAGCAACACCGCACAAGGGTCCTATAATTCACCCCTCCACTTT
TRBV28	TRBJ2-1	.	.	12	CASSFGVDEQFF	TGTGCCAGCAGTTTCGGTGTTGATGAGCAGTTCTTC
TRBV4-2	TRBJ2-7	TRBD2	.	15	CASSQGLAGSYEQYF	TGTGCCAGCAGCCAAGGGCTAGCGGGATCATACGAGCAGTACTTC
TRBV28	TRBJ2-1	TRBD2	.	15	CASRWTSLENNEQFF	TGTGCCAGCAGGTGGACTAGCTTAGAGAACAATGAGCAGTTCTTC
TRBV13	TRBJ1-2	TRBD1	.	16	CASSSASRQGNYGYTF	TGTGCCAGCAGCTCCGCCAGCAGACAGGGAAACTATGGCTACACCTTC
TRBV11-2	TRBJ2-1	.	.	15	CASSLDSLGDNEQFF	TGTGCCAGCAGCTTAGACTCTCTTGGGGACAATGAGCAGTTCTTC
TRBV7-2	TRBJ1-6	.	.	14	CASSFQWGNSPLHF	TGTGCCAGCAGCTTCCAGTGGGGAAATTCACCCCTCCACTTT
TRBV20-1	TRBJ2-5	.	.	11	CSASGRETQYF	TGCAGTGCTAGCGGGAGAGAGACCCAGTACTTC
TRBV27	TRBJ1-2	TRBD1	once	14	CASGPPGQPYGYTF	TGTGCCAGCGGACCTCCGGGACAGCCCTATGGCTACACCTTC
TRBV7-9	TRBJ1-1	.	.	11	CASSPGWGTFF	TGTGCCAGCAGCCCAGGGTGGGGGACTTTCTTT
TRBV14	TRBJ2-5	.	.	13	CASSQVAGETQYF	TGTGCCAGCAGCCAAGTTGCAGGGGAGACCCAGTACTTC
TRBV5-4	TRBJ2-2	.	.	13	CASSLDPTGELFF	TGTGCCAGCAGCTTGGACCCAACCGGGGAGCTGTTTTTT
TRBV6-1	TRBJ1-5	.	.	22	CASSETRAHGIIPAYSNQPQHF	TGTGCCAGCAGTGAAACGCGGGCACACGGGATAATTCCAGCTTATAGCAATCAGCCCCAGCATTTT
TRBV4-2	TRBJ2-4	.	once	14	CASSQAPRDNIQYF	TGTGCCAGCAGCCAAGCCCCGAGAGATAACATTCAGTACTTC
TRBV10-1	TRBJ2-1	.	.	14	CASSALAKSGEQFF	TGCGCCAGCAGTGCTCTAGCGAAAAGCGGCGAGCAGTTCTTC
TRBV7-9	TRBJ2-7	.	.	16	CASSSERVGGSYEQYF	TGTGCCAGCAGCTCTGAGCGCGTAGGTGGGTCCTACGAGCAGTACTTC
TRBV9	TRBJ2-7	TRBD2	.	14	CASSPGLAGEKQYF	TGTGCCAGCAGCCCCGGACTAGCGGGAGAAAAGCAGTACTTC
TRBV19	TRBJ2-1	TRBD2	.	17	CASSIIGHGTSFHEQFF	TGTGCCAGTAGTATCATTGGGCACGGGACTAGTTTTCATGAGCAGTTCTTC
TRBV7-9	TRBJ1-1	.	.	15	CASSDLGPRHTEAFF	TGTGCCAGCAGCGATTTGGGGCCCCGACACACTGAAGCTTTCTTT
TRBV19	TRBJ1-2	.	.	13	CASSIQTNYGYTF	TGTGCCAGTAGTATTCAAACTAACTATGGCTACACCTTC
TRBV4-1	TRBJ2-2	TRBD1	.	15	CASSQGDRGYRELFF	TGCGCCAGCAGCCAAGGTGACAGGGGGTATCGGGAGCTGTTTTTT
TRBV4-2	TRBJ1-1	.	few	16	CASSQESRQANTEAFF	TGTGCCAGCAGCCAAGAATCGAGACAGGCTAACACTGAAGCTTTCTTT
TRBV5-1	TRBJ1-4	.	.	13	CASSLVPREKLFF	TGCGCCAGCAGCTTGGTCCCCCGAGAAAAACTGTTTTTT
TRBV6-1	TRBJ1-6	.	.	13	CASSRTVDSPLHF	TGTGCCAGCAGCCGGACAGTTGATTCACCCCTCCACTTT
TRBV6-6	TRBJ1-1	.	.	14	CASSYSKSPLEAFF	TGTGCCAGCAGTTACTCGAAGTCTCCATTAGAAGCTTTCTTT
TRBV6-4	TRBJ2-3	.	.	16	CASSDSRDGSTDTQYF	TGTGCCAGCAGTGACTCCCGGGACGGGAGCACAGATACGCAGTATTTT
TRBV28	TRBJ2-5	TRBD2	.	19	CASTPNPGTSGADWETQYF	TGTGCCAGCACCCCTAACCCAGGTACTAGCGGGGCGGATTGGGAGACCCAGTACTTC